The source of this TCR beta chain is a study of T cells in women clearing cervical HPV infection (dated by TCRdb to 2016 to 2019). About the investigation overall: Cases were under 30 women with histologically confirmed HPV16-related CIN3 or worse, including a couple of invasive cancers. For cases, a median interval of roughly 150 days, with an interquartile range of roughly 80 to 200 days, was observed between lesion detection and blood sampling. Cases had a median age of around 34 years compared with 37 to 45 for controls, and baseline characteristics showed no significant differences between the groups. Five blinded duplicates per group were added as quality controls, so that roughly 60 samples were obtained: 50 or so participants and some 10 replicates. Because only a few women had HLA typing data, the possibility that HLA type acted as a confounder could not be ruled out. Cases and controls were matched on year of sample collection and on age within five years. Controls were 25 or so women whose single incident HPV16 infection cleared within 12 months without precancer or cancer developing. Case blood was taken at the visit when the lesion was first identified, whereas control blood was taken when infection was no longer detected. The parent cohort enrolled about 10,000 women aged 18 or older in Guanacaste, Costa Rica, during about 1992 to 1995 and followed them for approximately 7 years. An exploratory proof-of-principle case-control study, nested within the Guanacaste HPV Natural History Study in Costa Rica, was conducted to compare TCR repertoires across cervical HPV16 outcomes. The full study reports these points: CIN3+ cases had significantly higher TCR repertoire richness than controls across sequencing depths, but evenness did not differ between the groups. Whether associations preceded infection or resulted from infection could not be shown with the cross-sectional design, and effector/memory subsets and HPV-specific T cells were not isolated. By combining richness with V gene abundances, random forest classifiers separated cases from controls with an estimated AUC of roughly 0.8. T-cell numbers per sample were unknown, so richness differences could reflect varying T-cell content rather than repertoire biology. TRBV6-7 relative abundance was lower in cases than in controls (roughly 0.11% versus 0.16%; Bonferroni P = 0.0008).

Every participant had a single incident cervical HPV16 infection, and prevalent HPV16 infections were excluded. Cervical HPV DNA was detected with MY09/MY11 PCR, and genotyping was done by dot-blot hybridization. Less than 19 mL of heparinized blood was centrifuged, after which the buffy coat was aliquoted, frozen at -30 degrees C, and then stored at -80 degrees C. QIAGEN kits were used to extract genomic DNA from the buffy coat specimens. Using the immunoSEQ assay, multiplex PCR amplified TCR beta CDR3 regions from an average of approximately 1,200 ng of genomic DNA per sample. Primer bias was corrected in the assay by using a complete synthetic TCR repertoire to establish an amplification baseline. Amplicons were sequenced on the Illumina platform. In the source study's methods: Sequence errors were corrected by clustering with frequency ratios and a modified nearest-neighbor algorithm, and the sequences were then analyzed in the immunoSEQ Analyzer using IMGT gene definitions. At each rarefaction depth, TCR richness and evenness were averaged over 20 rarefaction repeats, and samples with fewer sequences than the depth were excluded. Wilcoxon rank sum tests with FDR correction were used to compare relative abundances of V, D and J genes between the groups. Blinded duplicates gave an intraclass correlation of about 96% for TCR richness and an average of 76.4% across over 55 gene segments. The immuneACCESS repertoire file appears here via TCRdb, limited to in-frame rearrangements. These files lack a portion of the clones; in checked studies, under half of the deficit traces to unresolved V genes, and the cause of the others is not known. That table is the source of V, J and clone size, and D and trimming were worked out from the DNA. The sample has 20,000 to 25,000 clones on record. The ten largest clones take up roughly a quarter of the sample.

In the germline V gene (reference sequence), CDR1 corresponds to GTSNPN and CDR2 to SVGIG. The CDR3 covers 13 residues, taking in both the cysteine and the phenylalanine. Only the CDR3 bases that were read are kept: 30 of them, in frame from base 1. Points on this clone: What antigen it recognizes has not been identified. The read gets to within 3 residues of the CDR3 end, and the germline J gene fills in the rest. Different DNA sequences within this sample yield the same CDR3.

Rearrangement joined TRBV30 to TRBJ1-3; TRBD1 fits 9 bases in the junction. The source is a woman aged 18 to 75 with a cervical HPV16 infection that either progressed to CIN3+ or cleared (not recorded which). Material: blood buffy coat. The covered CDR3 bases are TGTGCCTGCCCGGACAGGGGTCAATTGGGT. Its amino acids are CACPDRGQLG. The CDR3 as a whole reads CACPDRGQLGIYF.